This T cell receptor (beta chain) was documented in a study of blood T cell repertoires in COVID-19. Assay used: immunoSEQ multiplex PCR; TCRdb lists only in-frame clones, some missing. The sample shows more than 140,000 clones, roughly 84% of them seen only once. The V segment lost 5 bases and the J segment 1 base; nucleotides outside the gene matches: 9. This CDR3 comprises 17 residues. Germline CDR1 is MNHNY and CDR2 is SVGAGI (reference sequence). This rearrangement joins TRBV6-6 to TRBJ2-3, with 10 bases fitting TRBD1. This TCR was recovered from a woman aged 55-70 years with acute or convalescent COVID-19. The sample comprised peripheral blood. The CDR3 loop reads CASSPGTGVLRTDTQYF. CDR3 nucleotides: TGTGCCAGCAGTCCCGGGACAGGGGTCCTCCGCACAGATACGCAGTATTTT.